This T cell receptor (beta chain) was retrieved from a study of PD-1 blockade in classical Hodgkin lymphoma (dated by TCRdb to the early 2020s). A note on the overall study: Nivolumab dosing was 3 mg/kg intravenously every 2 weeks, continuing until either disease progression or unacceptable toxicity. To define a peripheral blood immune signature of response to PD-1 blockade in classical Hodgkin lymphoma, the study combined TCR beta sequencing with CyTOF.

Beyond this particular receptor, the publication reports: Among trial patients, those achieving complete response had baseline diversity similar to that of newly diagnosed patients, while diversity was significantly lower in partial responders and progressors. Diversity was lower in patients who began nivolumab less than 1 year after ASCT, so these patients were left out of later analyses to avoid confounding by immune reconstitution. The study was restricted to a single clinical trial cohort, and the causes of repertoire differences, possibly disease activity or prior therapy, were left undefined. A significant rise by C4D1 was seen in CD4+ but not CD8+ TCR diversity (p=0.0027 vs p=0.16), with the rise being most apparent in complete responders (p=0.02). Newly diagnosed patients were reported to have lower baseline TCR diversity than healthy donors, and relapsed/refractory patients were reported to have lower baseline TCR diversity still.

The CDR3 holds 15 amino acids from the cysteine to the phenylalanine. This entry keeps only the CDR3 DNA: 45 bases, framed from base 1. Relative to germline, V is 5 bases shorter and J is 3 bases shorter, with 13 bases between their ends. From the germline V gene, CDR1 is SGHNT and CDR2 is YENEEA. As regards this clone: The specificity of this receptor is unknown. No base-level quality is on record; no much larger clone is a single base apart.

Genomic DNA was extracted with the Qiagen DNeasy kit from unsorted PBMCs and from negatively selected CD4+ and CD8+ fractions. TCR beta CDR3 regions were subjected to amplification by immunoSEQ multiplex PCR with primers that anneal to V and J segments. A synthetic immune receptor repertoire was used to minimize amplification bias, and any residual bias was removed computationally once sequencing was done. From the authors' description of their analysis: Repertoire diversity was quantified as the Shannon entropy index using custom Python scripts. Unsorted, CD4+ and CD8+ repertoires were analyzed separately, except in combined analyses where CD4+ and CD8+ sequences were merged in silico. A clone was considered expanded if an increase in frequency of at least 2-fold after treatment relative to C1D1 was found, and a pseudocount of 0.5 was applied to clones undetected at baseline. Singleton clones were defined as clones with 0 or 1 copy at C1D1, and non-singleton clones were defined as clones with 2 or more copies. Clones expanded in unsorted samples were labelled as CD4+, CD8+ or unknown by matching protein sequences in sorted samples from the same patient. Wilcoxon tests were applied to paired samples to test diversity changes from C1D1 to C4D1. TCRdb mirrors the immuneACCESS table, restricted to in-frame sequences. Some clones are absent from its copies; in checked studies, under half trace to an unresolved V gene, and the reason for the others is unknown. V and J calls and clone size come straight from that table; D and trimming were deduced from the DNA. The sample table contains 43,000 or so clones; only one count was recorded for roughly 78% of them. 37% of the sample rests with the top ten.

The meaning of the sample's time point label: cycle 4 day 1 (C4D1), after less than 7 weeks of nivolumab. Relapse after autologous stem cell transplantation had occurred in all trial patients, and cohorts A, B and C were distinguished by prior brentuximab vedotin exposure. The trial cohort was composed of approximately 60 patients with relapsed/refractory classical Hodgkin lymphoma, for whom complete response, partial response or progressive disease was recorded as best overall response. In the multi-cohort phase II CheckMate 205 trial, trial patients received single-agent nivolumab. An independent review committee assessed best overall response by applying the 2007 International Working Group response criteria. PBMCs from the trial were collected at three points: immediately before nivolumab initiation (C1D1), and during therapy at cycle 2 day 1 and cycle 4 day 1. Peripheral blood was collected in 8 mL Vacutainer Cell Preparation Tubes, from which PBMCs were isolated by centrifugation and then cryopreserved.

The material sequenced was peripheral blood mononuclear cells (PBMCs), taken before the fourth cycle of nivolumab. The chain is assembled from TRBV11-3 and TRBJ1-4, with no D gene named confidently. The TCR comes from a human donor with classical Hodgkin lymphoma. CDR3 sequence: CASSAIGQSNEKLFF. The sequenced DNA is TGTGCCAGCAGCGCTATTGGGCAGTCTAATGAAAAACTGTTTTTT.